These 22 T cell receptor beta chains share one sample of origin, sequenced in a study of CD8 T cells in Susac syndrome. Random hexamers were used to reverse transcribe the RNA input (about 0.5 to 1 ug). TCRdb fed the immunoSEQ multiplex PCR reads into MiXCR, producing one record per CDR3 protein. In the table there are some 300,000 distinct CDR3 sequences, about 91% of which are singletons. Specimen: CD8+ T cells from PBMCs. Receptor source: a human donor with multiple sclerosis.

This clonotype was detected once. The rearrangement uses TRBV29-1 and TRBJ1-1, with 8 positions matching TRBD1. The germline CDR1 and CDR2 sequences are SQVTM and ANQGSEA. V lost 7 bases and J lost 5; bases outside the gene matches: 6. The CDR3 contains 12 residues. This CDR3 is CSAPGGSTEAFF. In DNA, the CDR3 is TGCAGCGCCCCAGGGGGCTCGACTGAAGCTTTCTTT.

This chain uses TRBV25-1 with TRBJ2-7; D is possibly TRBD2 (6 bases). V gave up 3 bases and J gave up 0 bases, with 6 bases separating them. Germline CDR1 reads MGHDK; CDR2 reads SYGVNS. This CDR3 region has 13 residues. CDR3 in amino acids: CASSEGGSYEQYF. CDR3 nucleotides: TGTGCCAGCAGTGAGGGGGGCTCCTACGAGCAGTACTTC.

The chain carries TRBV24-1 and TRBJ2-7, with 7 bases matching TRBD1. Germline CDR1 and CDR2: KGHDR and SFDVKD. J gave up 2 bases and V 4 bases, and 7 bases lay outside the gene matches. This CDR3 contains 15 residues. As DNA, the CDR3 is TGTGCCACCAGTGACTCCGGGACAGCCGCCTACGAGCAGTACTTC. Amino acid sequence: CATSDSGTAAYEQYF.

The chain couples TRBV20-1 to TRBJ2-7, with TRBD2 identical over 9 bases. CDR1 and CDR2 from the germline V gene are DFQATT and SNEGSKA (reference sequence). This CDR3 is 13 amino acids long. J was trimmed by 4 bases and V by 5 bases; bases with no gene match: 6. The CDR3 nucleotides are TGCAGTGCTCTGCCTAGCGGGACTTACGAGCAGTACTTC. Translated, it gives CSALPSGTYEQYF.

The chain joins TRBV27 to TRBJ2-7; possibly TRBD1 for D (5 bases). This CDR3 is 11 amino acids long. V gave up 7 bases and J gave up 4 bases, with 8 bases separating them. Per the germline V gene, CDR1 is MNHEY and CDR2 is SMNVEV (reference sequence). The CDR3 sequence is CASIRGYEQYF. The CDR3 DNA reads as TGTGCCAGCATTAGGGGTTACGAGCAGTACTTC.

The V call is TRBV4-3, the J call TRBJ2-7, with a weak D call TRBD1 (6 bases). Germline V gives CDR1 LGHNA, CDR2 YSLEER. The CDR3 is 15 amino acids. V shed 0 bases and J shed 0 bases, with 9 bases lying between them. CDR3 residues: CASSQEGTPSYEQYF. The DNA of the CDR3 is TGCGCCAGCAGCCAAGAGGGGACACCCTCCTACGAGCAGTACTTC.

The CDR3: CSVESGTGPYEQYF. CDR3 DNA sequence: TGCAGCGTTGAAAGTGGGACAGGGCCCTACGAGCAGTACTTC. The genes are TRBV29-1 and TRBJ2-7; TRBD1 agrees at 9 bases. The V segment lost 2 bases and the J segment 2 bases; nucleotides outside the gene matches: 4. Germline CDR1 reads SQVTM; CDR2 reads ANQGSEA. This CDR3 is 14 amino acids long.

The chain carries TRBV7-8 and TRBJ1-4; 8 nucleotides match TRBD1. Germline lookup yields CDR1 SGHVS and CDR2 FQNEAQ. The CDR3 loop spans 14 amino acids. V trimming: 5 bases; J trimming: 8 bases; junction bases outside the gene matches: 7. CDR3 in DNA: TGTGCCAGCAGCCAGGGGGCTTCAGGCGAAAAACTGTTTTTT. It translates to CASSQGASGEKLFF.

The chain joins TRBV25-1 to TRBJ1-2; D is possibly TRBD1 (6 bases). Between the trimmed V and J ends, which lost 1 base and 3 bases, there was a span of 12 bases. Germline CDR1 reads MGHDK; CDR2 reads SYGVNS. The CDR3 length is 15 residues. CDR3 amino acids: CASSEWGRSDYGYTF. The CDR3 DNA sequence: TGTGCCAGCAGTGAATGGGGGCGCTCCGACTATGGCTACACCTTC.

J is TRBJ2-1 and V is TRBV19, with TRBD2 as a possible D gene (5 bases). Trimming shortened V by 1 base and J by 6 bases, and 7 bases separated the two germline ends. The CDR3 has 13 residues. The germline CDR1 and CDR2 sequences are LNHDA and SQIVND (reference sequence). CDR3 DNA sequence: TGTGCCAGTAGTATAGGGACTGGCAATGAGCAGTTCTTC. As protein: CASSIGTGNEQFF.

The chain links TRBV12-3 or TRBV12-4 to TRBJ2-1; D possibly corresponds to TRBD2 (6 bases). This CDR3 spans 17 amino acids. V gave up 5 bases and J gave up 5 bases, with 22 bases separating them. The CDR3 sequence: CASSLGSGTRYHNEQFF. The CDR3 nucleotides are TGTGCCAGCAGTCTCGGGAGTGGGACCCGATATCACAATGAGCAGTTCTTC.

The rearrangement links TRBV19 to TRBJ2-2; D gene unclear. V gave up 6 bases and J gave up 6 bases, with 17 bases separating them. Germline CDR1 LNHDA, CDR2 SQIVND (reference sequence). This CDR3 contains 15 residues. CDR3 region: CASSPFGLGAGELFF. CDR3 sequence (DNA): TGTGCCAGTAGCCCCTTCGGTTTAGGAGCCGGGGAGCTGTTTTTT.

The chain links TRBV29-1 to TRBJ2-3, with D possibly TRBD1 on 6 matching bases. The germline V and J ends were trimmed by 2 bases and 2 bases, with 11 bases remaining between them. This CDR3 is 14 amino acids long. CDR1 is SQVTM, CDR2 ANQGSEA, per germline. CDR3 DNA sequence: TGCAGCGTTGAATTGGGGGCGGCCACAGATACGCAGTATTTT. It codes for CSVELGAATDTQYF.

The CDR3 nucleotides are TGTGCCAGTAGTATCTTCGACAGATACGAGCAGTACTTC. It is translated as CASSIFDRYEQYF. V usage is TRBV19 and J usage is TRBJ2-7; a weak D match, TRBD1 (5 bases). The V and J ends lost 3 bases and 4 bases respectively, with 10 bases between them. CDR3 length equals 13 residues. Germline V gives CDR1 LNHDA, CDR2 SQIVND (reference sequence).

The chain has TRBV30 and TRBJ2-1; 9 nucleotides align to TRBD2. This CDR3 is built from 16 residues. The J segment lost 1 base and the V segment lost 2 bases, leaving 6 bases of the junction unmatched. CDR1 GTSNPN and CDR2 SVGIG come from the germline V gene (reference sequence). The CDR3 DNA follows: TGTGCCTGGAGTCCTTTAGCGGGAGAGTCCTACAATGAGCAGTTCTTC. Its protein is CAWSPLAGESYNEQFF.

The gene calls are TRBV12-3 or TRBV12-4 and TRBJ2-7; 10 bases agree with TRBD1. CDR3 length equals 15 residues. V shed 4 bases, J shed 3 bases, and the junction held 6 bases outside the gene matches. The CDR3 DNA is TGTGCCAGCAGTTCCCGCCGGACAGGGGGCTACGAGCAGTACTTC. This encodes CASSSRRTGGYEQYF.

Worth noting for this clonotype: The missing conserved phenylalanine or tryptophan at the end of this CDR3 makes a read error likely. The CDR3 sequence is CASSSPSAREGGRAPTQYL. CDR3 bases: TGTGCCAGCAGTTCACCCAGCGCCCGGGAGGGCGGGAGGGCCCCGACCCAGTACTTG. This chain uses TRBV28 with TRBJ2-5; TRBD2 agrees at 9 bases. The CDR3 is made up of 19 amino acids. V shed 4 bases, J shed 7 bases, and the junction held 22 bases outside the gene matches. Germline CDR1 reads MDHEN; CDR2 reads SYDVKM.

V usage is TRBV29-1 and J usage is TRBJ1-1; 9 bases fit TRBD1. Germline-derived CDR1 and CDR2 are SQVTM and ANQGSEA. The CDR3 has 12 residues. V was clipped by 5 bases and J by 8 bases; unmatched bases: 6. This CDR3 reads CSVQPGTGEAFF. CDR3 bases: TGCAGCGTTCAACCCGGGACAGGGGAAGCTTTCTTT.

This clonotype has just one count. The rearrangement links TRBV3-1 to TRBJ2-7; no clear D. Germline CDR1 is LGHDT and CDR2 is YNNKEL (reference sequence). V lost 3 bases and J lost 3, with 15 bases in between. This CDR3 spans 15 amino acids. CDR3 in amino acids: CASSHKAGAGYEQYF. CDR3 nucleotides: TGTGCCAGCAGCCATAAGGCAGGTGCTGGCTACGAGCAGTACTTC.

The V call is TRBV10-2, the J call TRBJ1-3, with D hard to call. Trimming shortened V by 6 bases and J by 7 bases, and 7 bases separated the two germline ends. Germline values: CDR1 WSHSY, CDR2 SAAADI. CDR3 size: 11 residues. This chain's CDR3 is CASSLGNTIYF. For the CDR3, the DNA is TGCGCCAGCAGCCTCGGGAACACCATATATTTT.

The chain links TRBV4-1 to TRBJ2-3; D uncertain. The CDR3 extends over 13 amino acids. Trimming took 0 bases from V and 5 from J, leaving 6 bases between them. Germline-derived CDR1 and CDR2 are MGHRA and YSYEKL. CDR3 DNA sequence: TGCGCCAGCAGCCAAGACGGAGAAGATACGCAGTATTTT. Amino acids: CASSQDGEDTQYF.

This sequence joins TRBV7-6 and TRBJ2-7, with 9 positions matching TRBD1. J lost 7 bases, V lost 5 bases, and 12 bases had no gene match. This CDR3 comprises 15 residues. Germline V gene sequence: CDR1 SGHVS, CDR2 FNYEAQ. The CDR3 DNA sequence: TGTGCCAGCAGCCGGCCGGGACAGGGAGTCTGGGAGCAGTACTTC. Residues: CASSRPGQGVWEQYF.